The 20 T cell receptor beta chains below all came from one sample that was sequenced in a study of Graves' ophthalmopathy and Graves' hyperthyroidism. RNA transcripts were the source from which TCR beta CDR3 regions were amplified. Scientists carried out first-round RT-PCR using HTBI primers and then a second-round multiplex PCR. TCRdb reanalysed the multiplex PCR reads using MiXCR and keeps one entry per CDR3 protein. The sample lists 1 million to 1.3 million distinct CDR3 sequences, less than 45% occurring once. The sequencing input was peripheral blood or thyroid tissue (not recorded which). These receptors all stem from an adult man with Graves' hyperthyroidism.

As regards this clonotype: Being one base from a much bigger clone, this may be a read error. The V gene is TRBV15, the J gene TRBJ2-2; no reliable D call. CDR1 and CDR2 from the germline V gene are LNHNV and YYDKDF (reference sequence). The CDR3 is made up of 16 amino acids. In DNA, the CDR3 is TGTGCCACCAGCGGAGAGAGAAGGGCGAACACCGGGGAGCTGTTTTTT. Translation gives CATSGERRANTGELFF.

The rearrangement links TRBV14 to TRBJ1-3, with 8 bases fitting TRBD1. The CDR3 totals 16 residues. In germline, CDR1 is SGHDN, CDR2 FVKESK. Trimming removed 4 bases from V and 8 bases from J; junction bases left unmatched: 13. The CDR3 DNA sequence: TGTGCCAGCAGCCTCGGACAGGGCAACTATGGCTACACCATATATTTT. Translating gives CASSLGQGNYGYTIYF.

This clonotype turned up a few times. The chain recombines TRBV20-1 with TRBJ2-6; D ambiguous. CDR3 length: 16 residues. Per the germline V gene, CDR1 is DFQATT and CDR2 is SNEGSKA (reference sequence). V was cut by 0 bases and J by 0 bases, with 9 bases left in between. The CDR3 DNA reads TGCAGTGCTAGAGATGGGATCAACTCTGGGGCCAACGTCCTGACTTTC. Translation: CSARDGINSGANVLTF.

This clonotype was picked up many times. The chain joins TRBV20-1 to TRBJ1-5; D ambiguous. The germline gives CDR1 DFQATT, CDR2 SNEGSKA (reference sequence). The ends were cut back, 3 bases at V and 1 base at J, with 13 bases in the middle. The CDR3 totals 15 residues. CDR3 in amino acids: CSAREGGLSNQPQHF. The DNA of the CDR3 is TGCAGTGCTAGGGAGGGAGGACTCAGCAATCAGCCCCAGCATTTT.

A few counts support this clonotype. V usage is TRBV7-8 and J usage is TRBJ2-5, with D perhaps matching TRBD2 (7 bases). The V end was cut by 4 bases, the J end by 5 bases, with 17 bases between. The CDR3 sequence is 15 residues long. The germline CDR1 and CDR2 sequences are SGHVS and FQNEAQ. In DNA, the CDR3 is TGTGCCAGCAGCTATAATAAGGGGGGAGGGGAGACCCAGTACTTC. Protein sequence: CASSYNKGGGETQYF.

The V gene is TRBV7-9, the J gene TRBJ2-5; the D is unclear. Trimming took 2 bases from V and 5 from J, leaving 12 bases between them. CDR3 size: 14 residues. The germline gives CDR1 SEHNR, CDR2 FQNEAQ (reference sequence). As DNA, the CDR3 is TGTGCCAGCAGCTTAACCCCAGGTCGTGAGACCCAGTACTTC. Protein sequence: CASSLTPGRETQYF.

The chain carries TRBV7-7 and TRBJ1-6; 7 bases align to TRBD1. CDR1 and CDR2 from the germline V gene are SSHAT and FNYEAQ (reference sequence). The ends lost 5 bases at V and 2 bases at J; junction bases unmatched: 3. There are 15 residues in the CDR3. Here the CDR3 DNA reads TGTGCCAGCAGCACCGGGACAGCCTATAATTCACCCCTCCACTTT. Its protein product is CASSTGTAYNSPLHF.

In its sample, this clonotype was seen many times. Relative to the germline gene, one junction end is altered; a read error may explain this. The rearrangement joins TRBV14 to TRBJ1-5; D is uncertain. This CDR3 is built from 15 residues. The germline CDR1 and CDR2 sequences are SGHDN and FVKESK. The CDR3 region is CASSRSLGSTQPQHF. As DNA, the CDR3 is TGTGCCAGCAGCCGGTCGTTGGGGAGCACTCAGCCCCAGCATTTT.

The V and J genes are TRBV19 and TRBJ2-3; D is possibly TRBD1 (6 bases). CDR3 length: 12 amino acids. Looked up from germline, CDR1 is LNHDA and CDR2 is SQIVND (reference sequence). Trimming left V 6 bases short and J 5 bases short, with 9 bases between. The CDR3 DNA sequence: TGTGCCAGTAGCACAGGGTTAGATACGCAGTATTTT. Translating gives CASSTGLDTQYF. Filled out from reference TRBV19 and TRBJ2-3, the complete variable domain reads DGGITQSPKYLFRKEGQNVTLSCEQNLNHDAMYWYRQDPGQGLRLIYYSQIVNDFQKGDIAEGYSVSREKKESFPLTVTSAQKNPTAFYLCASSTGLDTQYFGPGTRLTVL.

In its sample, this clonotype was seen once. The chain carries TRBV20-1 and TRBJ2-5, with 7 bases fitting TRBD2. Germline values: CDR1 DFQATT, CDR2 SNEGSKA (reference sequence). V lost 2 bases and J lost 10; bases outside the gene matches: 16. The CDR3 extends over 15 amino acids. CDR3 DNA: TGCAGTGCTAGACCCTTACTGGCGGGGGAGCGGGTCCAGTACTTC. Protein: CSARPLLAGERVQYF.

This clonotype was seen only once. CDR3 in amino acids: CASSLGDGGRTGELFF. CDR3 DNA: TGTGCCAGCAGCTTGGGGGATGGGGGGCGCACCGGGGAGCTGTTTTTT. The chain joins TRBV7-3 to TRBJ2-2; possibly TRBD1 or TRBD2 for D (6 bases each). Germline V gene lookup returns CDR1 SGHTA and CDR2 FQGTGA. The CDR3 is 16 residues long. V was clipped by 3 bases and J by 4 bases, with 15 bases between them.

This clonotype was recorded at least ten times. This chain joins TRBV29-1 and TRBJ2-7, with 9 nucleotides matching TRBD1. CDR1 and CDR2 from the germline V gene are SQVTM and ANQGSEA. V was pared by 3 bases and J by 4 bases, with 19 bases of the junction left unmatched. The CDR3 extends over 18 amino acids. The CDR3 sequence: CSVEIGTGSGVGGYEQYF. CDR3 nucleotides: TGCAGCGTTGAGATCGGGACAGGGTCCGGGGTGGGTGGATACGAGCAGTACTTC.

The chain has TRBV10-2 and TRBJ1-6, with TRBD1 matching 11 bases. J was trimmed by 6 bases and V by 6 bases; bases with no gene match: 4. The CDR3 length is 15 residues. Germline CDR1 reads WSHSY; CDR2 reads SAAADI. This CDR3 reads CASSADRGLNSPLHF. The CDR3 DNA is TGCGCCAGCAGCGCGGACAGGGGGCTTAATTCACCCCTCCACTTT.

The V gene is TRBV9, the J gene TRBJ2-3; D uncertain. The length of the CDR3 is 15 residues. V was shortened by 0 bases and J by 4 bases, with 12 bases between the two germline ends. Germline V gene sequence: CDR1 SGDLS, CDR2 YYNGEE. CDR3 sequence reads: CASSVGGTPADTQYF. DNA of the CDR3: TGTGCCAGCAGCGTAGGTGGCACCCCGGCAGATACGCAGTATTTT.

This clonotype was observed at least ten times. The chain has TRBV5-1 and TRBJ2-5, with 10 nucleotides matching TRBD2. Losses at the gene ends were 4 bases for V and 1 base for J; bases not matched to a gene: 7. Germline loops: CDR1 SGHRS, CDR2 YFSETQ. CDR3 length: 16 residues. CDR3 amino acids: CASSQPTSGVQETQYF. As DNA, the CDR3 is TGCGCCAGCAGCCAACCAACTAGCGGGGTCCAAGAGACCCAGTACTTC.

This clonotype was recorded only once. J is TRBJ2-7 and V is TRBV6-1; D is unclear. Germline-derived CDR1 and CDR2 are MNHNS and SASEGT. This CDR3 spans 14 amino acids. Trimming took 7 bases from V and 1 from J, leaving 14 bases between them. For the CDR3, the DNA is TGTGCCAGCACCCTCGATGGGGATTCCTACGAGCAGTACTTC. The encoded protein is CASTLDGDSYEQYF.

The chain combines TRBV4-2 with TRBJ2-7, with 11 bases that match TRBD1. In germline, CDR1 is LGHNA, CDR2 YNFKEQ. J was trimmed by 6 bases and V by 0 bases; bases with no gene match: 7. There are 16 residues in the CDR3. The CDR3 nucleotides are TGTGCCAGCAGCCAAGATCCCGGGACAGGGGGTTTCGAGCAGTACTTC. It translates to CASSQDPGTGGFEQYF.

The gene calls are TRBV15 and TRBJ1-2; the D gene is possibly TRBD1 (6 bases). V lost 6 bases and J 4 bases, leaving 12 bases between the germline ends. Germline CDR1 is LNHNV and CDR2 is YYDKDF (reference sequence). The CDR3 consists of 13 residues. The CDR3 protein is CATRAWGAYGYTF. The CDR3 DNA follows: TGTGCCACCAGAGCGTGGGGGGCCTATGGCTACACCTTC.

The gene calls are TRBV4-3 and TRBJ1-1, with a weak D call TRBD1 (5 bases). The CDR3 length is 15 residues. Trimming shortened V by 1 base and J by 0 bases, and 9 bases separated the two germline ends. Germline values: CDR1 LGHNA, CDR2 YSLEER. The CDR3 loop is CASSQAGTVNTEAFF. DNA of the CDR3: TGCGCCAGCAGCCAAGCCGGGACTGTGAACACTGAAGCTTTCTTT.

The chain combines TRBV10-2 with TRBJ2-1; D is unresolved. Trimming took 9 bases from V and 4 from J, leaving 7 bases between them. The CDR3 loop spans 11 amino acids. CDR1 is WSHSY and CDR2 is SAAADI in the germline V gene. Here the CDR3 reads CASIVYNEQFF. The DNA for the CDR3 is TGCGCCAGTATAGTTTACAATGAGCAGTTCTTC.